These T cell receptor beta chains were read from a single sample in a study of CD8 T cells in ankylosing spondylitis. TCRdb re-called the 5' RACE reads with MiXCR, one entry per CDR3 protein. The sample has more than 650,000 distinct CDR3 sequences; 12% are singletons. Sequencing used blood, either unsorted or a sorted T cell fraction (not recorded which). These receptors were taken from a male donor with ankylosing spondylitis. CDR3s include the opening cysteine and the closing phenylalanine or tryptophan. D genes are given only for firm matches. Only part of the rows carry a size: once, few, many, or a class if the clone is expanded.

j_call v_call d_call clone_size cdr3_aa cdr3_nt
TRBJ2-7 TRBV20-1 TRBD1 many CSARDPTGAHEQYF TGCAGTGCTAGAGACCCGACAGGGGCCCACGAGCAGTACTTC
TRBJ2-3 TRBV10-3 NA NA CAISESSGRGDTQYF TGTGCCATCAGTGAGTCGTCAGGCCGGGGAGATACGCAGTATTTT
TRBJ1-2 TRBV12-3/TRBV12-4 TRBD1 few CASSLGPGQGASAPYGYTF TGTGCCAGCAGTTTGGGTCCGGGACAGGGAGCGAGCGCTCCCTATGGCTACACCTTC
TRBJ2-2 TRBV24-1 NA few CATSDTPWGLPTGELFF TGTGCCACCAGTGACACCCCTTGGGGCCTACCTACCGGGGAGCTGTTTTTT
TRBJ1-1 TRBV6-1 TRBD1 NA CASSARTGSEAFF TGTGCCAGCAGTGCCCGGACAGGGAGCGAAGCTTTCTTT
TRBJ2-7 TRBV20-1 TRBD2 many CSARGRGSSYEQYF TGCAGTGCTAGGGGGCGGGGGAGCTCCTACGAGCAGTACTTC
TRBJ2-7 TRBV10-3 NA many CASRTSSYEQYF TGTGCCAGCAGAACGAGCTCCTACGAGCAGTACTTC
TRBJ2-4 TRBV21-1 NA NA CASSTLAPGIQYF TGTGCCAGCAGCACCCTCGCACCGGGCATTCAGTACTTC
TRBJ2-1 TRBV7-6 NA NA CASSLVAMTYNEQFF TGTGCCAGCAGCTTGGTAGCCATGACCTACAATGAGCAGTTCTTC
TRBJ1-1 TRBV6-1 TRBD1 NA CASTYRGQNTEAFF TGTGCCAGCACCTACAGGGGCCAGAACACTGAAGCTTTCTTT
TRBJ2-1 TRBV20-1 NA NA CSVEGFSYNEQFF TGCAGTGTCGAAGGCTTTTCCTACAATGAGCAGTTCTTC
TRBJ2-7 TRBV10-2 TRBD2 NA CASSVTSGRGSDLYEQYF TGCGCCAGCAGTGTGACTAGCGGGAGAGGGAGTGATCTTTACGAGCAGTACTTC
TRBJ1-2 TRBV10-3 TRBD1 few CATRDRANYGYTF TGTGCCACCAGGGACAGGGCCAACTATGGCTACACCTTC
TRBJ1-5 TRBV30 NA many CAWSHKGNRGMFGRFVQPQHF TGTGCCTGGAGTCACAAAGGGAACAGAGGAATGTTCGGAAGGTTTGTTCAGCCCCAGCATTTT
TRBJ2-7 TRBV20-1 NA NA CSARRDLGQYF TGCAGTGCTAGAAGGGACCTTGGACAGTACTTC
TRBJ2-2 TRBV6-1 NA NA CASSPLGAYAGELFF TGTGCCAGCAGTCCCCTTGGGGCGTACGCCGGGGAGCTGTTTTTT
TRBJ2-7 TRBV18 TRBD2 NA CASSPGLAGDPEQYF TGTGCCAGCTCCCCGGGACTAGCGGGGGATCCCGAGCAGTACTTC
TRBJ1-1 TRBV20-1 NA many CSHSGNTEAFF TGCAGTCACAGTGGGAACACTGAAGCTTTCTTT
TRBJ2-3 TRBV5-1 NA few CASSLTGEADTQYF TGCGCCAGCAGCTTAACAGGGGAGGCAGATACGCAGTATTTT
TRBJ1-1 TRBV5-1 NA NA CASSPDPGNWGTEAFF TGCGCCAGCAGCCCGGACCCAGGAAACTGGGGCACTGAAGCTTTCTTT
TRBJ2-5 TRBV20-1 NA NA CSAQHLLVALYQETQYF TGCAGTGCTCAACACCTATTAGTGGCCTTGTACCAAGAGACCCAGTACTTC
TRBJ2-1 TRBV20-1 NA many CSARSSNNEQFF TGCAGTGCTAGATCCTCCAACAATGAGCAGTTCTTC